This T cell receptor (beta chain) was obtained from a study of response to subunit inactivated influenza vaccine. This clonotype has only a few counts. Its antigen is currently unknown. The CDR3 has 14 amino acids. Germline CDR1 reads SGHVS; CDR2 reads FQNEAQ. The V end lost 5 bases, the J end lost 4 bases, and 14 bases lay between the germline ends. MiXCR was run by TCRdb on the RT-PCR reads, yielding one entry per CDR3 protein. This sample has about 480,000 distinct CDR3 sequences; less than 30% occur once, and the top ten carry under 2.5%. Overall study findings and caveats: There was a suggestion from the authors that each seasonal influenza vaccination recruits few new T cells.

The V gene is TRBV7-8, the J gene TRBJ2-5; no clear D. The sample consisted of CD4+ T cells sorted from PBMCs, taken roughly 5 days after vaccination. The receptor's source is a man aged 45 to 65 who received an inactivated influenza vaccine. The CDR3, as DNA: TGTGCCAGCAGCCTCGGACGAACCCCAGAGACCCAGTACTTC. Residues: CASSLGRTPETQYF.